This T cell receptor (beta chain) is drawn from a study of long-term antiretroviral therapy in people with HIV. Version v3.0 of the immunoSEQ assay ran at survey level. The repertoire was sequenced with immunoSEQ multiplex PCR; TCRdb's copy has only in-frame clones and lacks some. The sample has under 50,000 clones, around 85% seen once; the top ten hold 4%. The CDR3 has 15 residues. Germline values: CDR1 SEHNR, CDR2 FQNEAQ (reference sequence). V was pared by 5 bases and J by 0 bases, with 14 bases between. The chain links TRBV7-9 to TRBJ2-7; possibly TRBD1 for D (5 bases). Source: unsorted PBMCs, taken 1.2 years after starting antiretroviral therapy. The clonotype comes from a woman between 45 and 65 years old with HIV. The CDR3 reads CASSGRQMSSYEQYF. The CDR3 region has the DNA TGTGCCAGCAGCGGAAGACAGATGAGCTCCTACGAGCAGTACTTC.